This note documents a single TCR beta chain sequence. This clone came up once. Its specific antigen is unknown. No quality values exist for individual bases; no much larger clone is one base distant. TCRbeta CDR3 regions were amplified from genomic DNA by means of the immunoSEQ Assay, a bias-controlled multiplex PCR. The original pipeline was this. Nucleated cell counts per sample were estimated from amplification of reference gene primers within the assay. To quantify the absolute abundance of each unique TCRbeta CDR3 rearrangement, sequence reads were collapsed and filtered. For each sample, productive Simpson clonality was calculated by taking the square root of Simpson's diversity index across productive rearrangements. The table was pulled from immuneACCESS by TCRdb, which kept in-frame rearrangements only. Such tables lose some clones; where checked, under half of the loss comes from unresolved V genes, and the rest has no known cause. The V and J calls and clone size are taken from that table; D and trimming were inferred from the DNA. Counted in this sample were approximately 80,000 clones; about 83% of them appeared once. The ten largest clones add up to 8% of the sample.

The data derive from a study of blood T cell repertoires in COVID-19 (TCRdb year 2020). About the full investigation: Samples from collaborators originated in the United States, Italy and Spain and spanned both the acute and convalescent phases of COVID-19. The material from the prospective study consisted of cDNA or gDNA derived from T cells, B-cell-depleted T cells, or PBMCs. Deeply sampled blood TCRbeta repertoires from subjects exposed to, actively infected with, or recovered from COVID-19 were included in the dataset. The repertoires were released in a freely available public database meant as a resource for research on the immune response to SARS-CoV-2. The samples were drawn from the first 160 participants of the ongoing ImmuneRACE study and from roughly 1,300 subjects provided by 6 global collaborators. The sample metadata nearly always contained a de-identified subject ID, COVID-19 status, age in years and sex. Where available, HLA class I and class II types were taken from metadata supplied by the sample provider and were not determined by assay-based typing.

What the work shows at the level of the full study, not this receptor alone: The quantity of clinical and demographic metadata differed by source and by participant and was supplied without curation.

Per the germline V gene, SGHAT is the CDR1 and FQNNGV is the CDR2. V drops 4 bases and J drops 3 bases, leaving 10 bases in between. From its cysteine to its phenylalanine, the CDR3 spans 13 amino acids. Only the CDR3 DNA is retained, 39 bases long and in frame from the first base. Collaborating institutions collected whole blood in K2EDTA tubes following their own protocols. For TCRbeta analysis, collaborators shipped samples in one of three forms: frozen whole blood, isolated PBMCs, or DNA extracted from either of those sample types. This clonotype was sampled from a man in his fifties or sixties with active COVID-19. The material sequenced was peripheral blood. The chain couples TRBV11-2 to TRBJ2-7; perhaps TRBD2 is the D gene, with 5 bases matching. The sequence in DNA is TGTGCCAGCAGCTCGCCCGGGATCTACGAGCAGTACTTC. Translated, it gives CASSSPGIYEQYF.